This T cell receptor beta chain was captured in a study of lymphopenia after photon versus proton radiotherapy. Study-level findings and limits: Survival link was tested only in deceased patients; proton benefit remains a possibility.

This clone was counted once. What it binds is unknown. This CDR3 is built from 14 residues. CDR1 is SGHRS, CDR2 YFSETQ, per germline. The ends were cut back, 1 base at V and 1 base at J, with 5 bases in the middle. Generated by immunoSEQ multiplex PCR, the TCRdb table keeps only in-frame clones and is missing some. The sample comprises about 160,000 clones, 75% to 90% of which are singletons, and less than 6% rests with the top ten. The receptor was isolated from a man between 45 and 60 years old with gastric cancer. The sample in question was peripheral blood, obtained from a patient treated with photon-based radiotherapy. The chain employs TRBV5-1 and TRBJ2-2, with D uncertain. CDR3 DNA sequence: TGCGCCAGCAGCTTGTTGGGGAACACCGGGGAGCTGTTTTTT. Amino acids: CASSLLGNTGELFF.